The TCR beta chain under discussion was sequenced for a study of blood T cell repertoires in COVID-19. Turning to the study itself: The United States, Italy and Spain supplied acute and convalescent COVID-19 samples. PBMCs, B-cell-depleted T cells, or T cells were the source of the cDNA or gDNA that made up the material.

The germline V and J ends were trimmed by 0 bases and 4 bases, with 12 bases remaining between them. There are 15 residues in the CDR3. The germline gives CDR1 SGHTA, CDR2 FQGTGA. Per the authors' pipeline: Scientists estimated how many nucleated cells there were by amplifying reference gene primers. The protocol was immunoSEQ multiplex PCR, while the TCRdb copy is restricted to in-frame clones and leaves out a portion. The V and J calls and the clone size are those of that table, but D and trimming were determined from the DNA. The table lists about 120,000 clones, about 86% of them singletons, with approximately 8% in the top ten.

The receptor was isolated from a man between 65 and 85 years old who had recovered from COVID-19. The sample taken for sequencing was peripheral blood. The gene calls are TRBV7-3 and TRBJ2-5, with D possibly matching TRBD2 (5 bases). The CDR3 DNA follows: TGTGCCAGCAGCTTAACGGGGAGTACGGTAGAGACCCAGTACTTC. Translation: CASSLTGSTVETQYF.